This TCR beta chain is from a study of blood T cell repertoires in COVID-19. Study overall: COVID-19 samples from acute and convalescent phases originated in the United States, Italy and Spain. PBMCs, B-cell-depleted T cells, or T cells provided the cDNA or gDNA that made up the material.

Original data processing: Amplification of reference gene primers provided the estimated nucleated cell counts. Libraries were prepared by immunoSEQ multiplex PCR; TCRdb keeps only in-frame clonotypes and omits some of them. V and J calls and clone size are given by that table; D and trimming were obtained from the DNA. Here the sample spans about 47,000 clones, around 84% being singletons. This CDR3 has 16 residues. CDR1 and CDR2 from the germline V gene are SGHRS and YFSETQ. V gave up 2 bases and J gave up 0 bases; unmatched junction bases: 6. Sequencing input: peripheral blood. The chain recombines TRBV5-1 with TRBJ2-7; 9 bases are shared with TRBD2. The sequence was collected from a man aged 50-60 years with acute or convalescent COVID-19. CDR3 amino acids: CASSLNLAGNSYEQYF. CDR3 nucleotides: TGCGCCAGCAGCTTAAATCTAGCGGGAAACTCCTACGAGCAGTACTTC.